This TCR beta chain was profiled in a study of blood T cells in healthy people across ages. Germline V lookup: CDR1 MNHEY, CDR2 SVGEGT. The CDR3 totals 16 residues. Trimming took 5 bases from V and 1 from J; bases not matched to a gene: 4. With a J-beta primer mix and a sample-barcoded 5' primer, a second PCR ran about 6 to 11 cycles. A template-switch adaptor with 12 random nucleotides tagged each cDNA molecule. Each CDR3 protein is one row after TCRdb ran MiXCR on the 5' RACE reads. The sample carries about 670,000 distinct CDR3 sequences, around 38% recorded once. Sequences were obtained from blood. The receptor's source is an older man in good health. The chain has TRBV6-2 or TRBV6-3 and TRBJ2-7; 14 nucleotides agree with TRBD2. This CDR3 reads CASSTWTSGRSYEQYF. The CDR3 nucleotides read TGTGCCAGCAGTACCTGGACTAGCGGGAGGTCCTACGAGCAGTACTTC.